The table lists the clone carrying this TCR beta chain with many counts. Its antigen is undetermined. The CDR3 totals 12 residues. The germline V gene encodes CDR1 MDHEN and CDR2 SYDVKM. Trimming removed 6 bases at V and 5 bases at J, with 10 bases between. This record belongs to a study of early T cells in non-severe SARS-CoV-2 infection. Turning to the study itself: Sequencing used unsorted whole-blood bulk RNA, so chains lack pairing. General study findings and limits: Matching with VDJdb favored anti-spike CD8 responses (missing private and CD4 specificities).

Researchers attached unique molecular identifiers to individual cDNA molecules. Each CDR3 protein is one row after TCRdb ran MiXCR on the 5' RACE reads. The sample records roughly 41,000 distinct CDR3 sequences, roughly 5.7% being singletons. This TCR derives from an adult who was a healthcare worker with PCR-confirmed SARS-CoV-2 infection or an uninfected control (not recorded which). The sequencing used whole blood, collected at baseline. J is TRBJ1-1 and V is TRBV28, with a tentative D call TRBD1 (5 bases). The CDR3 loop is CASSPDTTEAFF. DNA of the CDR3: TGTGCCAGCAGCCCGGACACAACTGAAGCTTTCTTT.